The sequence of this TCR beta chain was determined in a study of T cell changes during pregnancy in multiple sclerosis. Trimming stripped 6 bases from V and 2 bases from J, with 16 bases between. This CDR3 spans 15 amino acids. Germline V lookup: CDR1 KGHSH, CDR2 LQKENI. Generated by immunoSEQ multiplex PCR, the TCRdb table keeps only in-frame clones and is missing some. The repertoire holds 85,000 to 120,000 clones, with about 89% as singletons. The sequencing used peripheral blood, collected before pregnancy. This chain connects TRBV18 to TRBJ1-1; TRBD1 is a possible D gene (6 bases). This TCR was sampled from a female donor with multiple sclerosis, enrolled in a pregnancy study. The CDR3 DNA sequence: TGTGCCAGCTCCCAACAGGGAGCTACAAACACTGAAGCTTTCTTT. Amino acid sequence: CASSQQGATNTEAFF.